This TCR beta chain appears in the sequencing data of a study of blood T cell repertoires in COVID-19. The overall study: Spain, Italy and the United States supplied samples that represented acute and convalescent COVID-19. T cells, B-cell-depleted T cells, or PBMCs provided the cDNA or gDNA that served as material.

Authors' analysis steps: Nucleated cell counts were estimated from reference gene primer amplification. Clones were sequenced by immunoSEQ multiplex PCR, and TCRdb holds only the in-frame ones, with some missing. D and trimming were read from the DNA, whereas the V and J calls and clone size are those reported in that table. The top ten clones hold about 2.5% of a sample with around 160,000 clones, under 95% of them seen once. From germline, CDR1 is ENHRY and CDR2 SYGVKD. This CDR3 region has 15 residues. The J segment lost 2 bases and the V segment lost 2 bases, leaving 0 bases of the junction unmatched.

This TCR was sampled from a man aged 18 to 29 with acute or convalescent COVID-19. Sequenced input: peripheral blood. V and J are TRBV10-3 and TRBJ1-1; 12 bases map to TRBD1. CDR3 loop: CAISEGTGGNTEAFF. The CDR3 nucleotides read TGTGCCATCAGTGAGGGGACAGGGGGCAACACTGAAGCTTTCTTT.